This T cell receptor beta chain originates from a study of T cells in Graves' hyperthyroidism and ophthalmopathy. Study as a whole: Any treatment followed the collection of peripheral blood at initial diagnosis.

This clonotype was recorded at least ten times. As yet, its antigen is unknown. Amplification targeted TCR beta CDR3 regions from RNA transcripts. TCR CDR3 underwent first-round RT-PCR with the HTBI primer set. TCRdb reprocessed the multiplex PCR reads via MiXCR and lists one record per CDR3 protein. The sample yields over 250,000 distinct CDR3 sequences, approximately 13% seen once. Trimming left V 5 bases short and J 11 bases short, with 24 bases between. This CDR3 is 15 amino acids long. Findings and caveats of the study: A model of 13 V-J features distinguished ophthalmopathy from stable hyperthyroidism.

Each 10 ml fresh peripheral blood draw supplied the PBMCs. The TCR was taken from a middle-aged woman with Graves' ophthalmopathy. The sequenced material came from blood. The chain joins TRBV12-3 or TRBV12-4 to TRBJ1-1; tentative D call: TRBD1 (5 bases). CDR3 bases: TGTGCCAGCAGTCGCCAGGGTTCGGCGCGTAATGGGGCTTTCTTT. Residues: CASSRQGSARNGAFF.